The 9 T cell receptor beta chains below were found in one sample sequenced in a study of CD8 T cells in Susac syndrome. A quantity of about 0.5 to 1 ug RNA underwent reverse transcription using random hexamers. TCRdb used MiXCR to reprocess the immunoSEQ multiplex PCR reads, holding one entry per CDR3 protein. This table has about 120,000 distinct CDR3 sequences, about nine tenths appearing once. The sequenced material came from CD8+ T cells from PBMCs. Source of these receptors: a human donor in good health.

This clonotype was found once. V gene TRBV4-2 combines with J gene TRBJ1-2; 7 bases map to TRBD1. Germline V gives CDR1 LGHNA, CDR2 YNFKEQ. The CDR3 is made up of 15 amino acids. The J segment lost 5 bases and the V segment lost 0 bases, leaving 6 bases of the junction unmatched. The CDR3 loop reads CASSQDQGGSYGYTF. Here the CDR3 DNA reads TGTGCCAGCAGCCAAGATCAGGGGGGCTCTTATGGCTACACCTTC.

V usage is TRBV18 and J usage is TRBJ1-1; D is undetermined. V was shortened by 6 bases and J by 6 bases, with 11 bases between the two germline ends. The CDR3 is made up of 12 amino acids. The germline CDR1 and CDR2 sequences are KGHSH and LQKENI. CDR3 coding DNA: TGTGCCAGCTCCCAGTTAGACGCTGAAGCTTTCTTT. Protein product: CASSQLDAEAFF.

The V gene is TRBV5-4, the J gene TRBJ1-5; D is uncertain. Germline V gene lookup returns CDR1 SGHNT and CDR2 YYREEE (reference sequence). Trimming took 0 bases from V and 6 from J, leaving 7 bases between them. The CDR3 sequence is 13 residues long. The CDR3 here is CASSLDPGQPQHF. The CDR3 nucleotides read TGTGCCAGCAGCTTGGATCCGGGTCAGCCCCAGCATTTT.

This chain links TRBV3-1 with TRBJ2-1; 11 positions match TRBD2. J lost 5 bases, V lost 1 base, and 1 base had no gene match. The V gene's germline CDR1 is LGHDT and CDR2 YNNKEL (reference sequence). This CDR3 has 15 amino acids. The CDR3 reads CASSQAGLADNEQFF. The CDR3 DNA reads as TGTGCCAGCAGCCAAGCGGGACTAGCGGACAATGAGCAGTTCTTC.

The chain couples TRBV30 to TRBJ1-1; the D is unclear. V lost 2 bases and J 1 base, leaving 14 bases between the germline ends. From germline, CDR1 is GTSNPN and CDR2 SVGIG (reference sequence). This CDR3 is 15 amino acids long. CDR3 DNA sequence: TGTGCCTGGAGTTCCTCGGCCCTCACGAACACTGAAGCTTTCTTT. Its protein product is CAWSSSALTNTEAFF.

The chain carries TRBV30 and TRBJ2-5; TRBD1 matches at 7 bases. The CDR3 has 13 residues. Germline-derived CDR1 and CDR2 are GTSNPN and SVGIG (reference sequence). The junction had 2 bases not matched to a gene; V was cut back by 3 bases and J by 1 base. CDR3 loop: CAWRGTVQETQYF. Written as DNA, the CDR3 is TGTGCCTGGAGAGGGACAGTCCAAGAGACCCAGTACTTC.

The chain joins TRBV29-1 to TRBJ2-2, with D perhaps TRBD1 (6 bases). Germline V gene data show CDR1 as SQVTM and CDR2 as ANQGSEA. The CDR3 runs to 15 residues. Trimming stripped 5 bases from V and 6 bases from J, with 19 bases between. The CDR3 sequence: CSVIQGSGWAGELFF. In DNA, the CDR3 is TGCAGCGTTATACAGGGTTCAGGGTGGGCCGGGGAGCTGTTTTTT.

This chain uses TRBV14 with TRBJ2-1; 10 nucleotides align to TRBD2. With 0 bases clipped from V and 8 bases from J, the junction kept 19 bases outside the gene matches. From germline, CDR1 is SGHDN and CDR2 FVKESK. The CDR3 loop spans 20 amino acids. CDR3 in amino acids: CASSQDVTSGNHLSLHEQFF. The CDR3 nucleotides read TGTGCCAGCAGCCAAGATGTCACTAGCGGGAATCACCTCAGCCTTCATGAGCAGTTCTTC.

The rearrangement uses TRBV2 and TRBJ1-1; no definite D call. V gave up 4 bases and J gave up 4 bases, with 7 bases separating them. CDR1 and CDR2 from the germline V gene are SNHLY and FYNNEI. There are 12 residues in the CDR3. The CDR3 DNA sequence: TGTGCCAGCAGTGCGGGGAGCACTGAAGCTTTCTTT. Amino acids: CASSAGSTEAFF.